A single sample is the source of the 22 T cell receptor beta chains below, sequenced in a study of T cell clonality in common variable immunodeficiency. Clones were read by immunoSEQ multiplex PCR, and TCRdb kept only the in-frame ones, dropping some. This repertoire lists 35,000 or so clones without singletons; 0.8% to 1% sits in the top ten. Sequenced input: peripheral blood mononuclear cells. These TCRs come from a person aged 18-69 years in good health.

This clone showed up many times. The CDR3 end lies 3 residues beyond the end of the read and is filled in from the germline J gene. V usage is TRBV29-1 and J usage is TRBJ1-2; weak D call: TRBD1 (5 bases). The CDR3 extends over 12 amino acids. V gave up 6 bases and J gave up 7 bases, with 15 bases separating them. CDR1 and CDR2 from the germline V gene are SQVTM and ANQGSEA. The part of the CDR3 DNA that was read is TGCAGCGTGGATCAGGGAACTGGTGGC. Translating it yields CSVDQGTGG. The full CDR3 protein reads CSVDQGTGGYTF.

This clone came up many times. From the germline J gene comes the end of the CDR3, since the read stops 3 residues before it. The V gene is TRBV7-3, the J gene TRBJ2-2; 10 nucleotides align to TRBD2. Germline lookup yields CDR1 SGHTA and CDR2 FQGTGA. The trim removed 4 bases at V and 4 bases at J, leaving 9 bases unmatched. The CDR3 covers 17 residues. The CDR3 spells CASSSTVAGGGTGELFF. The part of the CDR3 DNA that was read is TGTGCCAGCAGCTCGACCGTAGCGGGAGGTGGCACCGGGGAG. Variable domain in full (rest from reference TRBV7-3 and TRBJ2-2): GAGVSQTPSNKVTEKGKYVELRCDPISGHTALYWYRQSLGQGPEFLIYFQGTGAADDSGLPNDRFFAVRPEGSVSTLKIQRTERGDSAVYLCASSSTVAGGGTGELFFGEGSRLTVL.

This clone was counted many times. The CDR3 is cut off 3 residues early in the read; its end comes from the germline J gene. The gene calls are TRBV4-1 and TRBJ2-3, with 7 bases fitting TRBD2. V was clipped by 10 bases and J by 1 base; unmatched bases: 14. Germline-derived CDR1 and CDR2 are MGHRA and YSYEKL. The CDR3 runs to 16 residues. The CDR3 here is CATSRTGAGGTDTQYF. The part of the CDR3 DNA that was read is TGCGCCACGTCCAGGACCGGGGCGGGGGGCACAGATACG.

This clone was recorded many times. The CDR3 is cut off 3 residues early in the read; its end comes from the germline J gene. V usage is TRBV20-1 and J usage is TRBJ2-3; 10 nucleotides match TRBD2. CDR3 length: 18 amino acids. V was clipped by 6 bases and J by 0 bases; unmatched bases: 15. Germline V CDR1 and CDR2: DFQATT, SNEGSKA (reference sequence). The part of the CDR3 DNA that was read is TGCAGTGCAAGAAAGGCAGCGGGAGGGCTTTCTAGCACAGATACG. Amino acids: CSARKAAGGLSSTDT. The whole CDR3 protein reads CSARKAAGGLSSTDTQYF.

This clone was seen repeatedly, ten times or more. The read comes to an end 3 residues before the CDR3 does, leaving the germline J gene to fill in the end. V gene TRBV20-1 combines with J gene TRBJ1-1; D might be TRBD1 (5 bases). V was pared by 8 bases and J by 1 base, with 17 bases between. CDR3 length equals 14 residues. Germline V gene lookup returns CDR1 DFQATT and CDR2 SNEGSKA (reference sequence). CDR3 loop: CSTRRGTQNTEAFF. The part of the CDR3 DNA that was read is TGCAGTACCCGTCGGGGGACCCAGAACACTGAA.

This clone was counted ten times or more. Read sequence stops 3 residues before the CDR3 end, and the germline J gene provides the missing end. The gene calls are TRBV18 and TRBJ2-2; TRBD1 agrees at 7 bases. Trimming removed 0 bases from V and 0 bases from J; junction bases left unmatched: 1. CDR3 size: 16 residues. Germline CDR1 reads KGHSH; CDR2 reads LQKENI. The CDR3 region is CASSPPGTANTGELFF. The CDR3 DNA, read in part, is TGTGCCAGCTCACCACCCGGGACAGCGAACACCGGGGAG. Variable domain in full (rest from reference TRBV18 and TRBJ2-2): NAGVMQNPRHLVRRRGQEARLRCSPMKGHSHVYWYRQLPEEGLKFMVYLQKENIIDESGMPKERFSAEFPKEGPSILRIQQVVRGDSAAYFCASSPPGTANTGELFFGEGSRLTVL.

This clone has ten or more counts. The missing CDR3 end, 3 residues past where the read stops, is filled in from the germline J gene. The rearrangement joins TRBV29-1 to TRBJ2-1; 7 bases map to TRBD1. The V gene end was trimmed by 8 bases and the J gene end by 1 base; junction bases not matched to a gene: 11. The CDR3 runs 15 residues. The germline gives CDR1 SQVTM, CDR2 ANQGSEA. CDR3 protein: CSFRTGTASYNEQFF. CDR3 bases read: TGCAGCTTTCGAACCGGGACAGCGTCCTACAATGAG.

As for this clone: The CDR3 end is not reached by the read, which stops 3 residues before it; the germline J gene fills it in. The chain uses TRBV5-1 and TRBJ2-3, with 8 bases that match TRBD2. Trimming took 1 base from V and 1 from J; bases not matched to a gene: 5. CDR3 size: 16 residues. The germline gives CDR1 SGHRS, CDR2 YFSETQ. Incomplete CDR3 DNA: TGCGCCAGCAGCTTGACCCTAGCGGGTCGCACAGATACG. Protein: CASSLTLAGRTDT. Given in full, the CDR3 is CASSLTLAGRTDTQYF.

This clone was counted many times. The read terminates 3 residues ahead of where the CDR3 ends, so the germline J gene completes it. This chain links TRBV6-2 or TRBV6-3 with TRBJ2-1; 8 bases match TRBD1. Germline CDR1 reads MNHEY; CDR2 reads SVGEGT. CDR3 size: 16 residues. V lost 6 bases to trimming and J lost 0 bases; unmatched junction nucleotides: 7. CDR3 DNA (partial): TGTGCCAGCAGCACACAGGGGGACATCTCCTACAATGAG. Translated: CASSTQGDISYNE. The full CDR3 is CASSTQGDISYNEQFF.

This clone showed up many times. The read terminates 3 residues ahead of where the CDR3 ends, so the germline J gene completes it. V gene TRBV18 combines with J gene TRBJ1-5; 8 bases fit TRBD1. After removal of 2 bases from V and 2 bases from J, the junction contained 5 bases not matched to a gene. CDR3 size: 16 residues. Germline CDR1 is KGHSH and CDR2 is LQKENI. CDR3 sequence: CASSPEAGGGNQPQHF. CDR3 bases read: TGTGCCAGCTCACCAGAGGCAGGGGGCGGCAATCAGCCC. The full variable domain, with the rest looked up from reference TRBV18 and TRBJ1-5, is NAGVMQNPRHLVRRRGQEARLRCSPMKGHSHVYWYRQLPEEGLKFMVYLQKENIIDESGMPKERFSAEFPKEGPSILRIQQVVRGDSAAYFCASSPEAGGGNQPQHFGDGTRLSIL.

In this sample, this clone turned up many times. Coverage ceases 3 residues before the CDR3 finishes, and the germline J gene fills in the end. V and J are TRBV5-1 and TRBJ1-2, with TRBD1 identical over 8 bases. V gave up 4 bases and J gave up 6 bases; unmatched junction bases: 2. Germline loops: CDR1 SGHRS, CDR2 YFSETQ. This CDR3 has 12 amino acids. The sequenced part of the CDR3 DNA is TGCGCCAGCAGCCTACAGGGGGATGGC. It translates to CASSLQGDG. The entire CDR3 sequence reads CASSLQGDGYTF.

This clone was detected ten times or more. From the germline J gene comes the end of the CDR3, since the read stops 3 residues before it. The chain links TRBV6-2 or TRBV6-3 to TRBJ2-7, with 8 bases identical to TRBD1. Germline lookup yields CDR1 MNHEY and CDR2 SVGEGT. The CDR3 covers 12 residues. Unmatched junction bases numbered 6, after V lost 8 bases and J lost 6 bases. CDR3 DNA (partial): TGTGCCAGCGGGGACAGGCGCCTCGAG. As protein: CASGDRRLE. In full, the CDR3 reads CASGDRRLEQYF.

Ten or more counts support this clone. The CDR3 end lies 3 residues beyond the end of the read and is filled in from the germline J gene. The chain links TRBV9 to TRBJ2-6; D gene unclear. The CDR3 extends over 15 amino acids. Trimming pared 0 bases from V and 3 bases from J, leaving 7 bases between. Germline V gives CDR1 SGDLS, CDR2 YYNGEE. The CDR3 here is CASSVVGFGANVLTF. Incomplete CDR3 DNA: TGTGCCAGCAGCGTAGTAGGGTTTGGGGCCAACGTC.

Many counts were recorded for this clone. Coverage ceases 3 residues before the CDR3 finishes, and the germline J gene fills in the end. V usage is TRBV2 and J usage is TRBJ2-3; D not certain. V was clipped by 4 bases and J by 6 bases, with 14 bases between them. Germline CDR1 reads SNHLY; CDR2 reads FYNNEI. The CDR3 totals 14 residues. CDR3: CASSAILRVDTQYF. CDR3 DNA (partial): TGTGCCAGCAGTGCCATCCTTCGGGTGGATACG. Using reference TRBV2 and TRBJ2-3 for the parts outside the CDR3, the full variable domain is EPEVTQTPSHQVTQMGQEVILRCVPISNHLYFYWYRQILGQKVEFLVSFYNNEISEKSEIFDDQFSVERPDGSNFTLKIRSTKLEDSAMYFCASSAILRVDTQYFGPGTRLTVL.

This clone has a count of ten or more. Sequencing ends 3 residues short of the CDR3 end; the germline J gene provides the rest. The rearrangement joins TRBV12-3 or TRBV12-4 to TRBJ1-1, with D possibly TRBD1 on 5 matching bases. This CDR3 has 16 residues. V lost 2 bases to trimming and J lost 5 bases, with 18 bases between them. The CDR3 reads CASSLIGLGRGTEAFF. The sequenced part of the CDR3 DNA is TGTGCCAGCAGTTTAATCGGTCTGGGTCGGGGGACTGAA.

This clone was counted a few times. The observed sequence ends 3 residues before the CDR3 terminus, with the missing tail filled in from the germline J gene. The J gene is TRBJ2-1, the V gene TRBV20-1, with 12 bases lining up with TRBD1. CDR1 and CDR2 from the germline V gene are DFQATT and SNEGSKA (reference sequence). V trimming: 5 bases; J trimming: 6 bases; junction bases outside the gene matches: 8. The CDR3 length is 15 residues. The CDR3 reads CSAHRRDRGRNEQFF. The covered CDR3 bases are TGCAGTGCTCACCGCCGGGACAGGGGGCGCAATGAG.

Many counts were recorded for this clone. The CDR3 goes on 3 residues after the read ends, and that part is filled in from the germline J gene. The rearrangement uses TRBV5-1 and TRBJ2-2; D is undetermined. This CDR3 spans 15 amino acids. Germline V gives CDR1 SGHRS, CDR2 YFSETQ. With 1 base removed from V and 0 bases from J, the gap between germline ends came to 7 bases. This CDR3 reads CASSLSLANTGELFF. The CDR3 bases that were read are TGCGCCAGCAGCTTGTCCCTAGCGAACACCGGGGAG.

This clone was observed many times. This CDR3 is CASSYLTGAGQPQHF. The CDR3 DNA, read in part, is TGTGCCAGCAGCTATTTGACAGGGGCAGGTCAGCCC. This rearrangement joins TRBV7-2 to TRBJ1-5; 8 bases match TRBD1. The read halts 3 residues ahead of the CDR3 end, with the missing end drawn from the germline J gene. This CDR3 contains 15 residues. From germline, CDR1 is SGHTA and CDR2 FQGNSA. The J segment lost 6 bases and the V segment lost 4 bases, leaving 8 bases of the junction unmatched.

This clone came up many times. Germline and junction disagree at one end, which may indicate a read error. The read falls 3 residues short of the CDR3 end, and the missing part is taken from the germline J gene. This sequence joins TRBV4-2 and TRBJ1-2; 9 positions match TRBD1. The germline gives CDR1 LGHNA, CDR2 YNFKEQ. The length of the CDR3 is 16 residues. This CDR3 is CASSQDPTGGAFGYTF. The part of the CDR3 DNA that was read is TGCGCCAGCAGCCAAGACCCCACAGGGGGCGCCTTTGGC.

This clone was seen ten or more times. The read comes to an end 3 residues before the CDR3 does, leaving the germline J gene to fill in the end. The rearrangement joins TRBV7-8 to TRBJ2-7; the D is unclear. Deletions cut 0 bases from V and 0 bases from J, with 15 bases between. Germline V CDR1 and CDR2: SGHVS, FQNEAQ. CDR3 length: 17 residues. The CDR3 protein is CASSLARPLALSYEQYF. The part of the CDR3 DNA that was read is TGTGCCAGCAGCTTAGCTCGTCCGTTGGCCCTCTCCTACGAG.

This clone was seen at least ten times. The read ends 3 residues before the CDR3 terminus; that terminus is restored from the germline J gene. The chain has TRBV20-1 and TRBJ2-1; D not certain. Germline V gene sequence: CDR1 DFQATT, CDR2 SNEGSKA (reference sequence). Trimming shortened V by 1 base and J by 6 bases, and 19 bases separated the two germline ends. The CDR3 spans 16 residues. CDR3 DNA, as far as it was read: TGCAGTGCTAGAGGTTCCCCTGGTGGCCTCGCCAATGAG. This sequence encodes CSARGSPGGLANE. The whole CDR3 sequence is CSARGSPGGLANEQFF.

This clone occurred many times. The observed sequence ends 3 residues before the CDR3 terminus, with the missing tail filled in from the germline J gene. J is TRBJ2-7 and V is TRBV6-1, with 8 bases identical to TRBD2. The germline CDR1 and CDR2 sequences are MNHNS and SASEGT. The CDR3 is 15 residues long. The ends lost 0 bases at V and 4 bases at J; junction bases unmatched: 5. The CDR3 is CASSEAISGVYEQYF. CDR3 DNA (partial): TGTGCCAGCAGTGAAGCGATTAGCGGGGTATACGAG.